These 25 T cell receptor beta chains were all obtained from the same sample, sequenced in a study of cytomegalovirus exposure and HLA in healthy donors. Use of 60 Vbeta and 13 Jbeta primers characterized the PCR. Profiling relied on immunoSEQ multiplex PCR, and the TCRdb table lists in-frame clones only, not all of them. The table has approximately 110,000 clones, about 74% seen once. Input material: PBMCs. The receptors derive from a woman aged 45 to 65 in good health and CMV-seropositive.

The chain uses TRBV18 and TRBJ2-5; possible D gene TRBD2, 5 bases. The V gene's germline CDR1 is KGHSH and CDR2 LQKENI. There are 11 residues in the CDR3. Trimming shortened V by 6 bases and J by 5 bases, and 7 bases separated the two germline ends. CDR3 DNA sequence: TGTGCCAGCTCGGGGAGCGAGACCCAGTACTTC. As protein: CASSGSETQYF.

This chain's CDR3 is CASSDRDRGWNQPQHF. CDR3 nucleotide sequence: TGTGCCAGTAGTGACCGGGACAGGGGGTGGAATCAGCCCCAGCATTTT. This sequence joins TRBV19 and TRBJ1-5; 11 bases are shared with TRBD1. Trimming removed 5 bases from V and 4 bases from J; junction bases left unmatched: 7. Germline V gene sequence: CDR1 LNHDA, CDR2 SQIVND (reference sequence). The CDR3 is 16 amino acids.

This chain connects TRBV6-5 to TRBJ1-2; D gene uncertain. The CDR3 is made up of 13 amino acids. Per the germline V gene, CDR1 is MNHEY and CDR2 is SVGAGI. V was pared by 6 bases and J by 6 bases, with 14 bases between. The DNA of the CDR3 is TGTGCCAGCAGCCTCCGACACCGGCATGGCTACACCTTC. It encodes CASSLRHRHGYTF.

The genes are TRBV6-6 and TRBJ1-1, with TRBD1 as a possible D gene (6 bases). The V gene lost 11 bases and the J gene lost 0 bases, with 19 bases spanning the gap. Germline-derived CDR1 and CDR2 are MNHNY and SVGAGI (reference sequence). This CDR3 comprises 15 residues. The CDR3 sequence is CAAYRGQGMNTEAFF. The DNA for the CDR3 is TGTGCCGCTTACCGGGGCCAGGGGATGAACACTGAAGCTTTCTTT.

The genes are TRBV9 and TRBJ2-5; 9 bases line up with TRBD2. The ends lost 1 base at V and 2 bases at J; junction bases unmatched: 6. CDR3 length equals 16 residues. Germline CDR1 and CDR2: SGDLS and YYNGEE. The chain's CDR3 is CASSVIPAGGQETQYF. In DNA form, the CDR3 reads TGTGCCAGCAGCGTAATACCAGCGGGGGGACAAGAGACCCAGTACTTC.

This clone was counted once. The J gene is TRBJ2-5, the V gene TRBV4-1; 12 bases are a match to TRBD2. In germline, CDR1 is MGHRA, CDR2 YSYEKL. J gave up 1 base and V 7 bases, and 7 bases lay outside the gene matches. The CDR3 is 16 amino acids. Here the CDR3 reads CASTTGLAGIQETQYF. DNA for the CDR3: TGCGCCAGCACCACCGGACTAGCGGGGATCCAAGAGACCCAGTACTTC.

This chain connects TRBV5-1 to TRBJ2-3, with 14 bases identical to TRBD2. Germline values: CDR1 SGHRS, CDR2 YFSETQ. J was trimmed by 6 bases and V by 3 bases; bases with no gene match: 9. This CDR3 comprises 17 residues. The CDR3 coding sequence is TGCGCCAGCAGCTCTGGACTAGCGGGGGGCCCCGGGGATACGCAGTATTTT. Translating it yields CASSSGLAGGPGDTQYF.

The chain employs TRBV11-3 and TRBJ2-6, with D possibly TRBD2 on 5 matching bases. The CDR3 length is 15 residues. Germline V lookup: CDR1 SGHNT, CDR2 YENEEA. The V gene lost 5 bases and the J gene lost 0 bases, with 8 bases spanning the gap. The CDR3 here is CASSGGNSGANVLTF. CDR3 sequence (DNA): TGTGCCAGCAGCGGAGGTAACTCTGGGGCCAACGTCCTGACTTTC. The whole variable domain, filled in from reference TRBV11-3 and TRBJ2-6, reads EAGVVQSPRYKIIEKKQPVAFWCNPISGHNTLYWYLQNLGQGPELLIRYENEEAVDDSQLPKDRFSAERLKGVDSTLKIQPAELGDSAVYLCASSGGNSGANVLTFGAGSRLTVL.

There are a few counts of this clone. The chain employs TRBV9 and TRBJ2-3, with 15 nucleotides matching TRBD2. The germline CDR1 and CDR2 sequences are SGDLS and YYNGEE. V lost 3 bases and J lost 0; bases outside the gene matches: 5. This CDR3 has 18 amino acids. In DNA form, the CDR3 reads TGTGCCAGCAGCGAGGGACTAGCGGGGGGAATTAGCACAGATACGCAGTATTTT. Translated: CASSEGLAGGISTDTQYF.

The gene calls are TRBV6-6 and TRBJ1-3, with D perhaps TRBD1 (5 bases). The CDR3 spans 13 residues. Trimming cost V 8 bases and J 4 bases, with 12 bases left between them. The germline V gene encodes CDR1 MNHNY and CDR2 SVGAGI (reference sequence). CDR3 sequence: CASQGTEGNTIYF. The CDR3 DNA reads TGTGCCAGCCAGGGAACAGAAGGAAACACCATATATTTT.

The V and J genes are TRBV19 and TRBJ1-2, with 8 positions matching TRBD1. The CDR3 runs to 13 residues. J was trimmed by 10 bases and V by 6 bases; bases with no gene match: 10. Looked up from germline, CDR1 is LNHDA and CDR2 is SQIVND (reference sequence). The CDR3 sequence: CASRGQATHDYTF. The CDR3 DNA reads as TGTGCCAGTAGGGGACAGGCCACTCATGACTACACCTTC.

This chain links TRBV4-1 with TRBJ1-2; the D gene is possibly TRBD1 (6 bases). The CDR3 is 17 amino acids. Germline V lookup: CDR1 MGHRA, CDR2 YSYEKL. V was clipped by 3 bases and J by 4 bases, with 21 bases between them. CDR3 DNA sequence: TGCGCCAGCAGCCACTTGGTTGGCAGGGGCGGTGGCTATGGCTACACCTTC. This translates into CASSHLVGRGGGYGYTF.

The rearrangement joins TRBV28 to TRBJ1-1; 9 bases fit TRBD1. Trimming at V came to 5 bases and at J to 0 bases, leaving 10 bases not matched to a gene. Germline V gives CDR1 MDHEN, CDR2 SYDVKM. The CDR3 length is 17 residues. For the CDR3, the DNA is TGTGCCAGCAGTGGACTAAACAGGGGGCAGGTGAACACTGAAGCTTTCTTT. Its protein product is CASSGLNRGQVNTEAFF.

The chain couples TRBV11-1 to TRBJ2-1, with 8 bases lining up with TRBD1. The CDR3 loop spans 15 amino acids. From germline, CDR1 is SGHAT and CDR2 FQDESV (reference sequence). J was trimmed by 5 bases and V by 0 bases; bases with no gene match: 3. DNA for the CDR3: TGTGCCAGCAGCTTAGCCAGGGGGCACAACAATGAGCAGTTCTTC. Its protein product is CASSLARGHNNEQFF. The variable domain in full, completed from reference TRBV11-1 and TRBJ2-1, reads EAEVAQSPRYKITEKSQAVAFWCDPISGHATLYWYRQILGQGPELLVQFQDESVVDDSQLPKDRFSAERLKGVDSTLKIQPAELGDSAMYLCASSLARGHNNEQFFGPGTRLTVL.

The V and J genes are TRBV2 and TRBJ2-7; 8 positions agree with TRBD2. The CDR3 loop spans 12 amino acids. The ends lost 9 bases at V and 6 bases at J; junction bases unmatched: 7. Germline V CDR1 and CDR2: SNHLY, FYNNEI. The CDR3: CASREGVSEQYF. The CDR3 DNA is TGTGCCAGTCGGGAGGGGGTATCCGAGCAGTACTTC.

The chain is built from TRBV5-6 and TRBJ1-2, with D unresolved. This CDR3 is 13 amino acids long. The germline gives CDR1 SGHDT, CDR2 YYEEEE. Trimming cost V 1 base and J 4 bases, with 8 bases left between them. CDR3 sequence: CASSLNTFYGYTF. As DNA, the CDR3 is TGTGCCAGCAGCTTGAACACCTTCTATGGCTACACCTTC.

This clone was detected a few times. The genes are TRBV6-5 and TRBJ1-1, with 7 bases lining up with TRBD1. The V and J ends lost 0 bases and 0 bases, in that order; junction bases with no gene match: 1. Germline CDR1 is MNHEY and CDR2 is SVGAGI. There are 15 residues in the CDR3. CDR3 sequence (DNA): TGTGCCAGCAGTTACTCGGGACAGATGAACACTGAAGCTTTCTTT. It translates to CASSYSGQMNTEAFF.

Of note for this clone: The same CDR3 also results from other DNA sequences found in this sample. The chain joins TRBV27 to TRBJ1-6; D not resolved. Trimming cost V 9 bases and J 0 bases, with 6 bases left between them. CDR1 MNHEY and CDR2 SMNVEV come from the germline V gene (reference sequence). The CDR3 extends over 13 amino acids. The chain's CDR3 is CASSSSYNSPLHF. CDR3 sequence (DNA): TGTGCCAGTTCTAGCTCCTATAATTCACCCCTCCACTTT.

The V gene is TRBV7-9, the J gene TRBJ2-2, with no clear D. The germline V and J ends were trimmed by 7 bases and 6 bases, with 9 bases remaining between them. Germline V gene sequence: CDR1 SEHNR, CDR2 FQNEAQ (reference sequence). The CDR3 totals 12 residues. The CDR3: CASTHAAGELFF. For the CDR3, the DNA is TGTGCCAGCACTCATGCGGCCGGGGAGCTGTTTTTT. The complete variable domain, with remaining parts taken from reference TRBV7-9 and TRBJ2-2, reads DTGVSQNPRHKITKRGQNVTFRCDPISEHNRLYWYRQTLGQGPEFLTYFQNEAQLEKSRLLSDRFSAERPKGSFSTLEIQRTEQGDSAMYLCASTHAAGELFFGEGSRLTVL.

This clone has only a few counts. The chain carries TRBV6-4 and TRBJ1-1, with D hard to call. V was shortened by 4 bases and J by 3 bases, with 9 bases between the two germline ends. From germline, CDR1 is MRHNA and CDR2 SNTAGT. The CDR3 sequence is 13 residues long. Here the CDR3 DNA reads TGTGCCAGCAGTGTTGAGCCATACACTGAAGCTTTCTTT. Its translation is CASSVEPYTEAFF.

Note on this clone: A junction end diverges from the germline sequence, so it may reflect a read error. Other DNA sequences from this sample encode an identical CDR3 as well. This chain connects TRBV27 to TRBJ2-7, with D possibly being TRBD2 (5 bases). The length of the CDR3 is 10 residues. Germline lookup yields CDR1 MNHEY and CDR2 SMNVEV (reference sequence). CDR3 nucleotides: TGCGCCACCCTTCCGGGGGAGCAGTACTTC. As protein: CATLPGEQYF.

Regarding this clone: This CDR3 is also generated by other DNA sequences in the sample. This chain links TRBV27 with TRBJ1-6; weak D call: TRBD1 (5 bases). Trimming left V 1 base short and J 6 bases short, with 10 bases between. Germline loops: CDR1 MNHEY, CDR2 SMNVEV (reference sequence). This CDR3 has 15 amino acids. The CDR3 region is CASSLFGTGNSPLHF. CDR3 bases: TGTGCCAGCAGTTTATTTGGTACAGGTAATTCACCCCTCCACTTT.

This clone was recorded a few times. The rearrangement uses TRBV7-9 and TRBJ1-3; D remains unclear. Germline V gene sequence: CDR1 SEHNR, CDR2 FQNEAQ (reference sequence). The V end lost 5 bases, the J end lost 0 bases, and 8 bases lay between the germline ends. The CDR3 totals 14 residues. The CDR3 DNA sequence: TGTGCCAGCAGCCTCCCCGTCTCTGGAAACACCATATATTTT. It translates to CASSLPVSGNTIYF.

Only a few counts were recorded for this clone. V is TRBV4-1 and J is TRBJ1-4; 8 nucleotides agree with TRBD1. The germline gives CDR1 MGHRA, CDR2 YSYEKL. J lost 5 bases, V lost 2 bases, and 4 bases had no gene match. The CDR3 runs to 15 residues. The CDR3 here is CASSQRNRGNEKLFF. In DNA, the CDR3 is TGCGCCAGCAGCCAACGTAACAGGGGGAATGAAAAACTGTTTTTT.

The J gene is TRBJ1-5, the V gene TRBV2; D might be TRBD1 (6 bases). CDR3 length equals 13 residues. V lost 8 bases and J 3 bases, leaving 11 bases between the germline ends. CDR1 and CDR2 (germline): SNHLY, FYNNEI. The chain's CDR3 is CASRTENNQPQHF. The CDR3 DNA reads TGTGCCAGCCGGACAGAAAACAATCAGCCCCAGCATTTT. The variable domain in full, with the rest retrieved from reference TRBV2 and TRBJ1-5, is EPEVTQTPSHQVTQMGQEVILRCVPISNHLYFYWYRQILGQKVEFLVSFYNNEISEKSEIFDDQFSVERPDGSNFTLKIRSTKLEDSAMYFCASRTENNQPQHFGDGTRLSIL.